The present TCR beta chain was sequenced within a study of cytomegalovirus exposure and HLA in healthy donors (dated by TCRdb to between 2016 and 2019). A note on the overall study: According to an earlier analysis of 587 of the donors, 200 million or so T cells yielded 117 million unique TCR beta sequences and approximately 300 Gb of sequence data. HLA typing covered class I and class II loci at four-digit resolution. An early release covering roughly 600 HLA-typed donors comprised about 320 gigabases of sequencing data and around 80 million unique TCR sequences. Donor age, sex, ethnicity and CMV serostatus were compiled together with the repertoire data. Across 300 to 500 genotyped donors of the cohort, an average of roughly 250,000 unique TCR beta nucleotide sequences per donor were sequenced, and roughly a sixth of those sequences were non-productive. The T cell repertoires of around 670 subjects were profiled by immunosequencing and related to cytomegalovirus serostatus. Genome-wide SNP genotypes for about 55% of the 666 donors were used in a later genetic analysis, which treated that subset as a discovery cohort. The later analysis used no new phenotypic data to find candidate immune exposures, relying instead on TCR beta sequences and their occurrence across donors. To study patterns of TCR occurrence, a later analysis re-analyzed previously published TCR beta repertoires from 600 to 750 donors and added high-resolution HLA genotyping. Of the 350 to 450 genotyped donors, around 81% fell in the genetic ancestry cluster associated with self-reported Caucasian donors. Four or five DR-DQ haplotypes were handled as single units for association and clustering because linkage in the cohort was strong. A separate validation cohort of roughly 120 different subjects was used in addition to the 666-subject first cohort. All discovery cohort repertoires had been generated on a single sequencing platform. In an earlier analysis of several hundred of the donors, high-throughput TCR beta sequencing was used to judge whether each TCR beta V gene segment behaved as functional or pseudogenic. The study was designed to test whether signatures of past pathogen exposure could be identified by cataloging public T cell receptors. High-throughput TCR immunosequencing, statistical association of individual TCRs with disease status, and machine learning were combined to predict cytomegalovirus infection status. Typing coverage differed by locus: A, B, C, DRB1 and DQB1 were typed in roughly 620-630 donors, DQA1 in 522, DPA1 in some 610, and DPB1 in just under 480.

Libraries came from the immunoSEQ multiplex PCR assay. For the multiplex PCR, a mixture combining 60 forward primers for TCR Vbeta segments and 13 reverse primers for TCR Jbeta segments was used. A multiplex PCR assay on genomic DNA amplified the CDR3 region of rearranged TCR beta genes. On the Illumina HiSeq System, the amplified TCR beta libraries were sequenced as 87-base-pair reads. In the authors' own workflow: A later analysis counted 75 million to 100 million unique TCR beta chains across the 700 or so repertoires, and 10 million to 12 million of these chains were shared by at least two donors. Raw reads were error-corrected and collapsed into unique sequences by a nearest-neighbor algorithm in which closely related sequences were merged to remove PCR and sequencing errors. CDR3 sequences were aligned to IMGT reference sequences to assign V, D and J gene segments. For a sequence to be retained, at least a six-nucleotide match to both a V gene segment and a J gene segment was required. Rearrangements were called productive when the CDR3 lacked stop codons and stayed in frame with V and J; all others were non-productive. Following IMGT convention, CDR3 was defined as the stretch from the second conserved V-encoded cysteine up to the conserved J-encoded phenylalanine. Sequences without an unambiguous match to a single V gene segment were excluded from the earlier analysis of several hundred of the donors. In an earlier analysis of 450 to 750 of the donors, a V segment was called functional when productive rearrangements were above 56.7%, and segregating when the standard deviation between donors exceeded 5%. A statistical classification framework was developed to diagnose cytomegalovirus status using the catalog of TCR beta chain sequences. In a later analysis, TCR nucleotide sequences were compared against IMGT/GENE-DB human TR gene sequences so that V and J genes could be assigned. Using the TCRdist pipeline, a later analysis assigned CDR3 sequences along with most-parsimonious VDJ recombination scenarios. In a later analysis, every TCR beta chain was defined by the combination of its CDR3 amino acid sequence and its V-gene family, and reads without a unique V-gene family were dropped. A later analysis removed roughly 590 highly shared, low-generation-probability nucleotide sequences to deal with suspected cross-contamination and a sequencing artifact. For each public chain, a later analysis derived a clonal expansion index from normalized ranks of inferred template counts within each repertoire. A later analysis computed generation probabilities with a VDJ recombination model fitted to out-of-frame rearrangements, and checked the results against IGoR. Hypergeometric tests were used in a later analysis to score TCR-TCR, TCR-HLA and TCR-CMV co-occurrence, with a repertoire-size bias correction applied to the TCR pairs. In a later analysis, false discovery rates were estimated by permuting HLA or CMV assignments 20 times. In a later analysis, co-occurring TCRs were grouped using DBSCAN, with TCRdist sequence similarity added in when clustering inside HLA-allele-positive subsets. Repertoires with fewer than 30,000 or more than 120,000 public chains, plus five repertoires with anomalous nucleotide sharing, were excluded from co-occurrence clustering. In its TCRdb copy, this immuneACCESS table keeps in-frame sequences only and misses some clones. Where compared with another copy, unresolved V genes explain less than half of these, and the others have no known cause. V and J calls and clone size come straight from that table; D and trimming were deduced from the DNA. For this sample the table gives under 150,000 clones, of which around 66% were detected only once. The top ten clones comprise roughly 8.3% of the sample.

The cohort consisted of 600 to 750 healthy bone marrow donors. At the time of sampling, every cohort member was nominally healthy, though immune exposures that went unrecorded were likely present. The donor was CMV seropositive and belonged to the group of 270 or so seropositive cohort members. Every donor gave a peripheral blood sample, and the peripheral blood mononuclear cells from that sample were used for TCR beta sequencing. The Qiagen DNeasy Blood Extraction Kit was used to extract genomic DNA from the blood cell samples. This clone showed up just a few times. Its antigen remains unidentified. Per-nucleotide qualities are absent, and no much larger clonotype sits a single base away. The CDR3 runs 19 amino acids, cysteine and phenylalanine included. Of all the DNA, just the CDR3 is kept, 57 bases in frame from base 1. Taken from the germline V gene (reference sequence), the CDR1 and CDR2 loops are GTSNPN and SVGIG. V loses 0 bases at its end and J loses 2 bases; junction bases beyond the gene matches: 14.

What the study reported, not specific to this receptor: While some public TCRs were present in many individuals, most TCR sequences turned up only very rarely across donors. A group of highly shared sequence variants was considered likely to be a technical artifact of the sequencing pipeline. Because some donors lacked HLA typing at each locus, the association tests relied only on the typed subset. Several of the top co-occurrence clusters appeared to be linked to parvovirus B19, influenza, CMV and Epstein-Barr virus, according to a later analysis. A later analysis found that TCR association rates varied across HLA loci, with DRB1 alleles showing the most associated TCRs and HLA-C alleles the fewest. A few of the identified cytomegalovirus-associated TCR beta chains were confirmed in vitro to be specific for cytomegalovirus antigens. In a later genetic analysis, fewer N-insertions in productive TCRs were reported among donors in an Asian-associated ancestry cluster than the roughly 700-donor mean. Cytomegalovirus status was reported to be diagnosed by the classifier with high specificity and sensitivity in both the original and validation cohorts. A total of around 150 TCR beta chains were listed by the study as associated with cytomegalovirus. According to a later analysis, most CMV-associated TCR beta chains appeared to be HLA-restricted, and the HLA associations seemed to be driven largely by CMV exposure. The only immune exposure information available for the cohort was CMV serostatus. In a later analysis, HLA-associated TCR beta chains showed more clonal expansion and lower generation probabilities than non-associated chains that were equally common. Strong co-occurrence of HLA alleles, especially DR and DQ, made assigning TCR associations to individual alleles difficult. The cohort was sequenced for TCR beta chains only, and without alpha or paired-chain data the features that could be detected were limited. Because counts were too low, around 18 rarely observed V segments, including chromosome 9 orphons, were left out of the earlier analysis of some 600 of the donors. An association between a missense DCLRE1C variant and V-gene and J-gene trimming of TCR beta chains was found in a later genetic analysis and replicated in an independent cohort. It was suggested by the authors that the approach could potentially be generalized to other disease states and immunological phenotypes. Sequencing depth was assumed to be roughly uniform across donors in the presence/absence analyses, though that assumption may not hold. Correlated functional status among segregating V segments might be attributable to linkage disequilibrium, but an unknown experimental factor could not be ruled out. Some IMGT-functional V segments, including TRBV6-2 and TRBV6-3, could not be told apart with the 87-base-pair reads, so those segments were excluded. A further reported finding was that TCR beta sequences accurately predicted the HLA-A and HLA-B alleles for most subjects in the first cohort. Specific HLA alleles were associated with 15,000 to 20,000 TCR beta sequences at a false discovery rate of 0.05 in a later analysis. Broadly in line with IMGT annotations, most TCR beta V segments showed up in productive rearrangements about 87% or about 30% of the time in an earlier analysis of approximately 600 of the donors.

Rearrangement joined TRBV30 to TRBJ1-4; the junction holds 8 bases that match TRBD1. Sequenced sample: PBMCs. The source is a young man in good health and CMV-seropositive. The CDR3 protein is CAWSVGRTGKGETNEKLFF. The nucleotide sequence is given as TGTGCCTGGAGTGTCGGACGGACAGGGAAGGGCGAGACTAATGAAAAACTGTTTTTT.